Listed below are T cell receptor beta chains from one sample, sequenced in a study of CD8 T cells in Susac syndrome. In TCRdb, the immunoSEQ multiplex PCR reads were re-called with MiXCR into one record per CDR3 protein. The data show some 120,000 distinct CDR3 sequences, with over 90% seen just once and approximately 0.29% held by the top ten. The sample comprised CD8+ T cells from PBMCs. The receptors were gathered from a human donor with multiple sclerosis. CDR3s include the opening cysteine and the closing phenylalanine or tryptophan. D genes are given only for firm matches.

v_gene	j_gene	len	d_gene	CDR3aa
TRBV20-1	TRBJ1-2	13	TRBD1	CSARTGGAYGYTF
TRBV15	TRBJ1-5	14	TRBD1	CATRQGIGNQPQHF
TRBV27	TRBJ2-7	16	.	CASSLSMAGSTYEQYF
TRBV30	TRBJ2-1	13	.	CAWRWLVSDEQFF
TRBV4-1	TRBJ2-3	15	TRBD2	CASSPSGVRTDTQYF
TRBV6-2/TRBV6-3	TRBJ1-1	12	TRBD1	CASSLQGTEAFF
TRBV9	TRBJ1-1	14	TRBD1	CASSVGQGGLEAFF
TRBV5-1	TRBJ1-1	15	.	CASSLTGTKNTEAFF
TRBV5-1	TRBJ2-1	11	.	CASATGLLEFF
TRBV4-2	TRBJ2-4	18	TRBD1	CASSHGTGDSTAKNIQYF
TRBV29-1	TRBJ2-1	11	.	CSVEDGNEQFF
TRBV23-1	TRBJ1-2	14	TRBD1	CASTYDRDNYGYTF
TRBV11-2	TRBJ1-1	12	.	CASSFRGTEAFF
TRBV24-1	TRBJ2-2	14	TRBD1	CATSEPGGTGELFF
TRBV2	TRBJ2-5	15	.	CASSEAGPYQETQYF
TRBV4-1	TRBJ2-7	15	TRBD2	CASSQVGSGAYEQYF
TRBV7-9	TRBJ1-2	16	TRBD1	CASSLVGRDRDYGYTF
TRBV6-5	TRBJ2-2	15	.	CASSSRLLNTGELFF
TRBV12-5	TRBJ2-1	16	.	CASGLSRGPPHNEQFF
TRBV27	TRBJ1-2	17	.	CASSLSGPHLKGYGYTF
TRBV18	TRBJ1-1	17	TRBD1	CASSPRDRGTRGTEAFF
TRBV9	TRBJ2-7	14	.	CASSVGGVRDEQYF
TRBV6-1	TRBJ2-1	17	TRBD2	CASSANLLASSYNEQFF
TRBV3-1	TRBJ2-3	17	TRBD2	CASSQDWLAGDTDTQYF
TRBV27	TRBJ1-5	16	.	CASSHAAPRGNQPQHF
TRBV5-6	TRBJ2-5	14	.	CASSQGRVEETQYF
TRBV12-3/TRBV12-4	TRBJ1-6	15	.	CASSQGSGLSSPLHF
TRBV13	TRBJ2-7	15	.	CASSPPPGSSYEQYF
TRBV18	TRBJ2-5	16	TRBD2	CASSPPAGETPETQYF
TRBV9	TRBJ1-4	15	.	CASSGGTVTNEKLFF
TRBV5-1	TRBJ2-1	11	.	CATSGGYEQFF
TRBV21-1	TRBJ1-2	13	.	CATGQGKHYGYTF
TRBV28	TRBJ1-2	15	.	CASRDVAGTPYGYTF
TRBV2	TRBJ2-6	17	TRBD1	CASSDRGLISGANVLTF
TRBV12-3/TRBV12-4	TRBJ1-3	14	.	CASIVGLPGNTIYF
TRBV5-1	TRBJ2-2	17	TRBD1	CASSSPRTRGPTGELFF
TRBV3-1	TRBJ1-2	18	TRBD1	CASSQESLRTGAYYGYTF
TRBV7-9	TRBJ1-4	14	.	CASSLVGPNEKLFF
TRBV6-4	TRBJ2-1	15	TRBD2	CASSPGTSGINEQFF
TRBV4-1	TRBJ1-5	17	.	CASSQAGGTQDNQPQHF
TRBV5-4	TRBJ1-1	13	.	CASSFGGGTEAFF
TRBV11-2	TRBJ2-1	20	TRBD2	CASRRPGLAFFVRLGDEQFF